These 2 T cell receptor beta chains came from one sample sequenced in a study of OX40 agonist ivuxolimab in advanced cancers. The data were produced by immunoSEQ multiplex PCR, yet TCRdb's version contains in-frame clones alone and is incomplete. The table lists tens of thousands of clones, about 91% of them singletons. Material: CD4+ or CD8+ T cells sorted from blood, obtained in a trial of the OX40 agonist ivuxolimab. These TCRs come from an adult with an advanced solid tumor such as melanoma, head and neck, liver or kidney cancer.

The genes are TRBV5-5 and TRBJ1-4; no clear D gene. V was pared by 4 bases and J by 3 bases, with 7 bases between. The CDR3 is 13 amino acids. The germline V gene has CDR1 SGHKS and CDR2 YYEKEE (reference sequence). The CDR3 DNA follows: TGTGCCAGCAGCAAATACTCTAATGAAAAACTGTTTTTT. This translates into CASSKYSNEKLFF.

The chain is built from TRBV7-3 and TRBJ2-1; 12 bases align to TRBD2. With V trimmed by 2 bases and J by 9 bases, 14 bases remained unmatched. Germline V gene data show CDR1 as SGHTA and CDR2 as FQGTGA. There are 18 residues in the CDR3. The CDR3 DNA reads TGTGCCAGCAGCTTAGCGCCTGGGCTAGCGGGAGGGTCTGTTGAGCAGTTCTTC. Amino acid sequence: CASSLAPGLAGGSVEQFF.